These 17 T cell receptor beta chains were all obtained from the same sample, sequenced in a study of OX40 agonist ivuxolimab in advanced cancers. Sequenced by immunoSEQ multiplex PCR; TCRdb stores in-frame clones only, minus some. The sample has about 22,000 clones, 77% seen once. The sample consisted of CD4+ or CD8+ T cells sorted from blood, taken in a trial of the OX40 agonist ivuxolimab. These receptors were taken from an adult with an advanced solid tumor such as melanoma, head and neck, liver or kidney cancer.

As DNA, the CDR3 is TGTGCCAGTAGTATGAATCCCGAGACCAGGGCCTACGAGCAGTACTTC. Its protein is CASSMNPETRAYEQYF. The chain recombines TRBV19 with TRBJ2-7; maybe TRBD1 (5 bases). The CDR3 is 16 residues long. CDR1 and CDR2 from the germline V gene are LNHDA and SQIVND (reference sequence). V lost 3 bases and J lost 2, with 17 bases in between.

The chain joins TRBV5-6 to TRBJ1-1; the D gene is possibly TRBD1 (5 bases). CDR3 length: 13 residues. Trimming shortened V by 2 bases and J by 3 bases, and 8 bases separated the two germline ends. Germline V gene data show CDR1 as SGHDT and CDR2 as YYEEEE. CDR3 bases: TGTGCCAGCAGCTTCGGGGCGGACACTGAAGCTTTCTTT. Translating gives CASSFGADTEAFF.

The rearrangement links TRBV4-3 to TRBJ1-4; TRBD1 aligns across 9 bases. The germline V gene has CDR1 LGHNA and CDR2 YSLEER. V shed 5 bases, J shed 5 bases, and the junction held 3 bases outside the gene matches. This CDR3 region has 14 residues. CDR3 sequence reads: CASSGTGSNEKLFF. In DNA, the CDR3 is TGCGCCAGCAGCGGGACAGGGTCGAATGAAAAACTGTTTTTT.

This clone came up once. This rearrangement joins TRBV19 to TRBJ2-1; 9 bases align to TRBD2. CDR1 is LNHDA, CDR2 SQIVND, per germline (reference sequence). The CDR3 length is 15 residues. J was trimmed by 1 base and V by 7 bases; bases with no gene match: 5. The CDR3 coding sequence is TGTGCCAGTACTCTAGCGGGGTCTTCCTACAATGAGCAGTTCTTC. This gives the protein CASTLAGSSYNEQFF.

J is TRBJ2-7 and V is TRBV29-1; 7 bases are a match to TRBD1. In germline, CDR1 is SQVTM, CDR2 ANQGSEA. This CDR3 is built from 12 residues. With 5 bases clipped from V and 6 bases from J, the junction kept 7 bases outside the gene matches. DNA of the CDR3: TGCAGCGTTCGCAACAGGGGCGCCGAGCAGTACTTC. Its protein is CSVRNRGAEQYF.

There are a few counts of this clone. The chain joins TRBV6-4 to TRBJ2-5, with TRBD2 matching 11 bases. Germline V gene lookup returns CDR1 MRHNA and CDR2 SNTAGT. The CDR3 totals 15 residues. Trimming at V came to 5 bases and at J to 4 bases, leaving 6 bases not matched to a gene. This CDR3 reads CASSPSSGGPETQYF. The CDR3 bases are TGTGCCAGCAGTCCTTCTAGCGGGGGGCCAGAGACCCAGTACTTC.

The chain uses TRBV4-3 and TRBJ2-5; TRBD2 matches 7 bases. The CDR3 loop spans 15 amino acids. With 0 bases clipped from V and 4 bases from J, the junction kept 5 bases outside the gene matches. The germline V gene has CDR1 LGHNA and CDR2 YSLEER. The CDR3 is CASSQDAGVGETQYF. CDR3 coding DNA: TGCGCCAGCAGCCAAGATGCGGGGGTAGGAGAGACCCAGTACTTC.

The J gene is TRBJ2-1, the V gene TRBV27; TRBD2 aligns across 10 bases. CDR1 and CDR2 from the germline V gene are MNHEY and SMNVEV (reference sequence). The V segment lost 2 bases and the J segment 1 base; nucleotides outside the gene matches: 2. The CDR3 sequence is 16 residues long. The CDR3 protein is CASSLTSGVSYNEQFF. In nucleotides, the CDR3 is TGTGCCAGCAGTTTAACTAGCGGGGTTTCCTACAATGAGCAGTTCTTC.

The V and J genes are TRBV9 and TRBJ1-1; D perhaps matches TRBD1 (5 bases). The CDR3 is 14 amino acids. The V gene lost 3 bases and the J gene lost 1 base, with 10 bases spanning the gap. Germline loops: CDR1 SGDLS, CDR2 YYNGEE. The CDR3 DNA follows: TGTGCCAGCAGCGCCGATGGGGGGAACACTGAAGCTTTCTTT. Its translation: CASSADGGNTEAFF.

The rearrangement links TRBV6-5 to TRBJ1-2, with 7 bases lining up with TRBD1. Trimming at V came to 5 bases and at J to 5 bases, leaving 8 bases not matched to a gene. Germline CDR1 reads MNHEY; CDR2 reads SVGAGI. The CDR3 loop spans 14 amino acids. CDR3 loop: CASSHRGILYGYTF. DNA of the CDR3: TGTGCCAGCAGTCACAGGGGAATCCTTTATGGCTACACCTTC.

CDR3 in DNA: TGTGCCAGCAGCTTAATGCGGGGGGGCGACGGCTCCTACAATGAGCAGTTCTTC. Its protein is CASSLMRGGDGSYNEQFF. J is TRBJ2-1 and V is TRBV7-2; 9 bases line up with TRBD2. The CDR3 sequence is 18 residues long. V shed 2 bases and J 0 bases; nucleotides not matched to a gene: 8. The germline V gene encodes CDR1 SGHTA and CDR2 FQGNSA.

This chain uses TRBV6-5 with TRBJ1-6; D gene uncertain. The V and J ends lost 0 bases and 1 base respectively, with 7 bases between them. Per the germline V gene, CDR1 is MNHEY and CDR2 is SVGAGI. The CDR3 loop spans 16 amino acids. CDR3 loop: CASSYSSQSYNSPLHF. CDR3 DNA: TGTGCCAGCAGTTACTCTAGCCAGTCCTATAATTCACCCCTCCACTTT.

The chain joins TRBV27 to TRBJ2-7; 7 bases are shared with TRBD2. This CDR3 is built from 13 residues. Per the germline V gene, CDR1 is MNHEY and CDR2 is SMNVEV (reference sequence). The V segment lost 5 bases and the J segment 6 bases; nucleotides outside the gene matches: 7. In DNA, the CDR3 is TGTGCCAGCAGTGGGGGGGTTGCGGCCGAGCAGTACTTC. Its translation is CASSGGVAAEQYF.

This chain connects TRBV7-9 to TRBJ1-1; D not certain. V was trimmed by 4 bases and J by 6 bases, leaving 9 bases between them. The CDR3 sequence is 12 residues long. Looked up from germline, CDR1 is SEHNR and CDR2 is FQNEAQ (reference sequence). The CDR3, as DNA: TGTGCCAGCAGCTCGGGCCCGCCTGAAGCTTTCTTT. It codes for CASSSGPPEAFF.

The chain recombines TRBV27 with TRBJ2-7; perhaps D is TRBD1 or TRBD2 (6 bases each). Between the trimmed V and J ends, which lost 5 bases and 3 bases, there was a span of 14 bases. CDR1 and CDR2 from the germline V gene are MNHEY and SMNVEV (reference sequence). CDR3 length equals 14 residues. The CDR3 DNA reads as TGTGCCAGCAGTCCAACGGGGGCCCTCTACGAGCAGTACTTC. Protein sequence: CASSPTGALYEQYF.

CDR3 in DNA: TGTGCCAGCAGTTCGACAGTTCAGCCCCAGCATTTT. Translated, it gives CASSSTVQPQHF. The genes are TRBV6-5 and TRBJ1-5, with D possibly TRBD1 on 5 matching bases. The CDR3 is 12 amino acids. CDR1 is MNHEY and CDR2 is SVGAGI in the germline V gene. V was cut by 4 bases and J by 6 bases, with 7 bases left in between.

The chain has TRBV29-1 and TRBJ2-6; no definite D call. This CDR3 comprises 15 residues. V gave up 1 base and J gave up 4 bases, with 11 bases separating them. Looked up from germline, CDR1 is SQVTM and CDR2 is ANQGSEA. CDR3 nucleotides: TGCAGCGTTGAAGGATCCGAGGAAGGGGCCAACGTCCTGACTTTC. Protein product: CSVEGSEEGANVLTF.